The present T cell receptor beta chain was sequenced within a study of Tregs in tolerant kidney transplant recipients. Whole-study context: The nonmyeloablative bone marrow transplants came from related graft donors, with transient mixed chimerism. Overall study results and limits: Validation in larger populations is needed because few patients were studied. Biological reproducibility was not directly addressed in this study.

Unstimulated regulatory T cells (CD4+CD25+CD127-), CD4+CD25- non-regulatory cells, CD4 and CD8 cells were FACS-sorted from thawed PBMCs. From germline, CDR1 is SGDLS and CDR2 YYNGEE. V lost 4 bases and J lost 1, with 13 bases in between. The CDR3 length is 15 residues. TCRdb's copy holds only in-frame clones and misses some; the assay was immunoSEQ multiplex PCR. The table includes fewer than 80,000 clones, 95% to 98% detected once. Of note for this clone: Its specificity is unknown.

The material was Tregs from blood, obtained before the transplant. The chain uses TRBV9 and TRBJ2-3, with D perhaps matching TRBD2 (5 bases). This TCR derives from a human donor who received a combined kidney and bone marrow transplant. CDR3 sequence reads: CASSPRGSGTDTQYF. The CDR3 DNA is TGTGCCAGCAGCCCCCGGGGTAGCGGCACAGATACGCAGTATTTT.